A selection of T cell receptor beta chains follows, all from one sample in a study of blood T cell repertoires in COVID-19. Using immunoSEQ multiplex PCR, the repertoire was profiled, and TCRdb retains in-frame clones only, with some absent. The table has 250,000 or so clones, about 93% seen once. The sequencing sample was made of peripheral blood. The source of these receptors is a young man with COVID-19, enrolled during active disease. The CDR3 runs from the conserved cysteine through the conserved F or W. A D gene is named only where the DNA matches it firmly. A row's size may be missing; if present it is once, few, many or a size class.

d_gene: TRBD1; j_gene: TRBJ1-3; len: 16; abundance: -; v_gene: TRBV12-5; CDR3aa: CASGTSQGAGGNTIYF; CDR3nt: TGTGCTAGTGGTACCAGCCAGGGGGCAGGCGGAAACACCATATATTTT
d_gene: -; j_gene: TRBJ1-1; len: 12; abundance: -; v_gene: TRBV29-1; CDR3aa: CSVSGMNTEAFF; CDR3nt: TGCAGCGTATCGGGTATGAACACTGAAGCTTTCTTT
d_gene: -; j_gene: TRBJ2-5; len: 15; abundance: -; v_gene: TRBV27; CDR3aa: CASNPNPGSLGTQYF; CDR3nt: TGTGCCAGCAACCCAAACCCCGGGAGCCTCGGGACCCAGTACTTC
d_gene: -; j_gene: TRBJ2-2; len: 16; abundance: -; v_gene: TRBV7-3; CDR3aa: CASSLEGRGNTGELFF; CDR3nt: TGTGCCAGCAGCTTAGAAGGCAGGGGGAACACCGGGGAGCTGTTTTTT
d_gene: -; j_gene: TRBJ2-2; len: 14; abundance: once; v_gene: TRBV29-1; CDR3aa: CSAGIGQNTGELFF; CDR3nt: TGCAGCGCTGGTATAGGACAAAACACCGGGGAGCTGTTTTTT
d_gene: TRBD1; j_gene: TRBJ1-6; len: 15; abundance: -; v_gene: TRBV7-2; CDR3aa: CASRRTGGLDSPLHF; CDR3nt: TGTGCCAGCAGAAGGACAGGGGGCTTAGATTCACCCCTCCACTTT
d_gene: TRBD1; j_gene: TRBJ2-7; len: 13; abundance: -; v_gene: TRBV19; CDR3aa: CASSRTGIYEQYF; CDR3nt: TGTGCCAGTAGTCGGACAGGTATCTACGAGCAGTACTTC
d_gene: -; j_gene: TRBJ1-6; len: 13; abundance: -; v_gene: TRBV27; CDR3aa: CASSFRGISPLHF; CDR3nt: TGTGCCAGCAGTTTCCGGGGGATTTCACCCCTCCACTTT
d_gene: -; j_gene: TRBJ2-4; len: 16; abundance: few; v_gene: TRBV7-3; CDR3aa: CASSKPSGYMPNIQYF; CDR3nt: TGTGCCAGCAGCAAACCGAGCGGGTACATGCCAAACATTCAGTACTTC
d_gene: -; j_gene: TRBJ1-4; len: 15; abundance: -; v_gene: TRBV5-1; CDR3aa: CASSLARGGNEKLFF; CDR3nt: TGCGCCAGCAGCTTGGCACGGGGAGGCAATGAAAAACTGTTTTTT
d_gene: -; j_gene: TRBJ1-3; len: 12; abundance: -; v_gene: TRBV7-9; CDR3aa: CASSKGGSLLYF; CDR3nt: TGTGCCAGCAGCAAAGGAGGGAGCTTGTTATATTTT
d_gene: -; j_gene: TRBJ2-5; len: 13; abundance: -; v_gene: TRBV5-4; CDR3aa: CASSIDKWETQYF; CDR3nt: TGTGCCAGCAGCATAGACAAGTGGGAGACCCAGTACTTC
d_gene: -; j_gene: TRBJ1-1; len: 13; abundance: -; v_gene: TRBV7-9; CDR3aa: CASSLPMNTEAFF; CDR3nt: TGTGCCAGCAGCTTACCTATGAACACTGAAGCTTTCTTT
d_gene: TRBD1; j_gene: TRBJ1-1; len: 14; abundance: -; v_gene: TRBV6-5; CDR3aa: CASSYSDRGTEAFF; CDR3nt: TGTGCCAGCAGTTACTCAGACAGGGGGACTGAAGCTTTCTTT
d_gene: TRBD2; j_gene: TRBJ2-5; len: 14; abundance: -; v_gene: TRBV20-1; CDR3aa: CSASEAGGQETQYF; CDR3nt: TGCAGTGCTAGTGAAGCGGGGGGCCAAGAGACCCAGTACTTC
d_gene: -; j_gene: TRBJ2-3; len: 14; abundance: -; v_gene: TRBV7-3; CDR3aa: CASSLGGAQDTQYF; CDR3nt: TGTGCCAGCAGCTTAGGCGGGGCGCAAGATACGCAGTATTTT
d_gene: -; j_gene: TRBJ1-2; len: 14; abundance: -; v_gene: TRBV2; CDR3aa: CASSSGTRIYGYTF; CDR3nt: TGTGCCAGCTCATCCGGGACACGGATCTATGGCTACACCTTC
d_gene: TRBD1; j_gene: TRBJ1-2; len: 14; abundance: -; v_gene: TRBV10-3; CDR3aa: CATWDRETNYGYTF; CDR3nt: TGTGCCACCTGGGACAGGGAAACTAACTATGGCTACACCTTC
d_gene: TRBD2; j_gene: TRBJ2-2; len: 17; abundance: -; v_gene: TRBV9; CDR3aa: CASSPRTSGGSTGELFF; CDR3nt: TGTGCCAGCAGCCCCCGGACTAGCGGGGGCTCCACCGGGGAGCTGTTTTTT
d_gene: TRBD1; j_gene: TRBJ2-2; len: 15; abundance: once; v_gene: TRBV7-3; CDR3aa: CASSLWDRETGELFF; CDR3nt: TGTGCCAGCAGCTTATGGGACAGGGAAACCGGGGAGCTGTTTTTT
d_gene: TRBD1; j_gene: TRBJ1-5; len: 15; abundance: once; v_gene: TRBV19; CDR3aa: CASSIQGGGNQPQHF; CDR3nt: TGTGCCAGTAGTATTCAGGGGGGAGGCAATCAGCCCCAGCATTTT
d_gene: -; j_gene: TRBJ2-7; len: 13; abundance: -; v_gene: TRBV6-2/TRBV6-3; CDR3aa: CASSTDKSYEQYF; CDR3nt: TGTGCCAGCAGTACAGACAAGTCCTACGAGCAGTACTTC
d_gene: -; j_gene: TRBJ2-4; len: 15; abundance: -; v_gene: TRBV14; CDR3aa: CASSQFTGPIDIQYF; CDR3nt: TGTGCCAGCAGCCAATTTACAGGGCCGATCGACATTCAGTACTTC
d_gene: TRBD1; j_gene: TRBJ1-2; len: 14; abundance: once; v_gene: TRBV6-5; CDR3aa: CASSPTGASGGYTF; CDR3nt: TGTGCCAGCAGCCCGACAGGGGCGTCGGGCGGCTACACCTTC
d_gene: -; j_gene: TRBJ2-7; len: 12; abundance: -; v_gene: TRBV5-1; CDR3aa: CASSAGSYEQYF; CDR3nt: TGCGCCAGCAGCGCCGGCTCCTACGAGCAGTACTTC
d_gene: -; j_gene: TRBJ1-5; len: 13; abundance: -; v_gene: TRBV18; CDR3aa: CASSPGGDQPQHF; CDR3nt: TGTGCCAGCTCACCAGGGGGCGATCAGCCCCAGCATTTT